Listed below are T cell receptor beta chains from one sample, sequenced in a study of graft-versus-host responses after intestinal transplantation. Libraries were prepared by immunoSEQ multiplex PCR; TCRdb keeps only in-frame clonotypes and omits some of them. The table has just under 65,000 clones, roughly nine tenths seen once; the top ten hold about 1.7%. No antigen is known for these receptors. The sample here was unstimulated CD8+ T cells sorted from spleen or lymph node cells, taken before transplant. The receptors shown here come from a human donor who was the organ donor for an intestinal transplant. Both conserved end residues are part of each CDR3. A D gene is named only where the DNA matches it firmly. Not every row has a clone size; where given, it reads once, few, many or a size class.

V	D	J	size	DNA	CDR3
TRBV30	NA	TRBJ2-3	NA	TGTGCCTGGAGTCCGGACTTCCACAGTATAGATACGCAGTATTTT	CAWSPDFHSIDTQYF
TRBV6-4	NA	TRBJ2-3	few	TGTGCCAGCAGTGAAAGGGGTAGCACAGATACGCAGTATTTT	CASSERGSTDTQYF
TRBV21-1	NA	TRBJ1-4	NA	TGTGCCAGCAGCGCTTTACAGGGGGAAACTAATGAAAAACTGTTTTTT	CASSALQGETNEKLFF
TRBV7-9	NA	TRBJ1-5	few	TGTGCCAGCAGCTTAGGCGAGGGTTATAGCAATCAGCCCCAGCATTTT	CASSLGEGYSNQPQHF
TRBV11-2	NA	TRBJ1-4	NA	TGTGCCCTAACGACAGTCTCTAATGAAAAACTGTTTTTT	CALTTVSNEKLFF
TRBV6-5	TRBD1	TRBJ2-5	NA	TGTGCCAGCAGTTATAGGTCAGGGGGATACGAGACCCAGTACTTC	CASSYRSGGYETQYF
TRBV9	NA	TRBJ1-2	once	TGTGCCAGCAGCCCCCAGGCGGGGAACTATGGCTACACCTTC	CASSPQAGNYGYTF
TRBV19	TRBD2	TRBJ2-7	NA	TGTGCCAGTAGTTGGACTAGCGGCCAAAGCGTCTACGAGCAGTACTTC	CASSWTSGQSVYEQYF
TRBV18	NA	TRBJ2-1	NA	TGTGCCAGCTCGCCCGTGTGGGAGTACTACAATGAGCAGTTCTTC	CASSPVWEYYNEQFF
TRBV19	TRBD1	TRBJ2-7	NA	TGTGCCAGTACCGTCGGACAGGGCTGGCACGAGCAGTACTTC	CASTVGQGWHEQYF
TRBV19	TRBD1	TRBJ1-2	NA	TGTGCCAGTAGTCTCCAGGGGGCGCGAGATGGCTACACCTTC	CASSLQGARDGYTF
TRBV28	TRBD1	TRBJ1-2	NA	TGTGCCAGCAGTTTTATTGGGACAGGTGGTGGCTACACCTTC	CASSFIGTGGGYTF
TRBV28	TRBD2	TRBJ2-7	NA	TGTGCCAGCAGTTTAGGGGGACTAGCGGGAGGGAACCTATACGAGCAGTACTTC	CASSLGGLAGGNLYEQYF
TRBV4-3	NA	TRBJ2-7	few	TGCGCCAGCAGCCAAGATATCGGGGGTACGGGCTACTACGAGCAGTACTTC	CASSQDIGGTGYYEQYF
TRBV9	NA	TRBJ2-1	NA	TGTGCCAGCAGCGTAGAGAGTTTGTCATACAATGAGCAGTTCTTC	CASSVESLSYNEQFF
TRBV2	NA	TRBJ2-7	NA	TGTGCCAGCAGGTTGTACGTGGTCGAGCAGTACTTC	CASRLYVVEQYF
TRBV9	NA	TRBJ2-2	NA	TGTGCCAGCAGAGTGGGCTCAAGTACCGGGGAGCTGTTTTTT	CASRVGSSTGELFF